The 9 T cell receptor beta chains listed next were all sequenced from one sample in a study of OX40 agonist ivuxolimab in advanced cancers. Preparation of the library involved the immunoSEQ multiplex PCR assay. TCRdb took this table from immuneACCESS and kept in-frame rearrangements with V and J called. Such tables lack part of the clones; where checked against another copy, unresolved V genes explain under half of the gap, and the rest is unexplained. The sample records roughly 70,000 clones, more than 80% of which are singletons. Clones ranked in the top ten supply approximately 1% of the sample. The source material was CD4+ or CD8+ T cells sorted from blood, sampled in a trial of the OX40 agonist ivuxolimab. These receptor sequences come from an adult with an advanced solid tumor such as melanoma, head and neck, liver or kidney cancer.

The V and J genes are TRBV28 and TRBJ1-1; no clear D. Trimming took 4 bases from V and 1 from J, leaving 13 bases between them. This CDR3 contains 15 residues. Per the germline V gene, CDR1 is MDHEN and CDR2 is SYDVKM. The CDR3 DNA is TGTGCCAGCAGTTCCAGAGGACCGAAGAACACTGAAGCTTTCTTT. Protein product: CASSSRGPKNTEAFF.

In its sample, this clone was seen a few times. The V and J genes are TRBV25-1 and TRBJ2-3, with 8 bases aligning to TRBD1. CDR3 length equals 17 residues. Germline CDR1 reads MGHDK; CDR2 reads SYGVNS. The J segment lost 3 bases and the V segment lost 4 bases, leaving 12 bases of the junction unmatched. The CDR3 spells CASSAGTGPRETDTQYF. Here the CDR3 DNA reads TGTGCCAGCAGTGCGGGGACAGGCCCGAGGGAAACAGATACGCAGTATTTT.

This chain uses TRBV7-7 with TRBJ2-2; TRBD1 aligns across 11 bases. J lost 7 bases, V lost 1 base, and 2 bases had no gene match. The CDR3 covers 15 residues. Germline CDR1 reads SSHAT; CDR2 reads FNYEAQ (reference sequence). CDR3 amino acids: CASSLGTGGNGELFF. The CDR3, as DNA: TGTGCCAGCAGCTTAGGGACAGGGGGCAACGGGGAGCTGTTTTTT.

CDR3 bases: TGTGCCAGCAAGCCTGGGTATACGGGCACTGAAGCTTTCTTT. It encodes CASKPGYTGTEAFF. This chain links TRBV6-1 with TRBJ1-1; D gene uncertain. The CDR3 consists of 14 residues. Germline V lookup: CDR1 MNHNS, CDR2 SASEGT. V lost 7 bases and J 4 bases, leaving 16 bases between the germline ends.

This chain links TRBV15 with TRBJ1-5, with D uncertain. V shed 6 bases and J shed 2 bases, with 8 bases lying between them. The CDR3 extends over 13 amino acids. Germline V gives CDR1 LNHNV, CDR2 YYDKDF (reference sequence). CDR3 bases: TGTGCCACCAGTATCCCGGGCAATCAGCCCCAGCATTTT. The encoded protein is CATSIPGNQPQHF.

Concerning this clone: The junction does not match germline at one end; this may be a read error. V usage is TRBV30 and J usage is TRBJ1-2; D gene unclear. Germline CDR1 and CDR2: GTSNPN and SVGIG (reference sequence). This CDR3 is built from 9 residues. The CDR3 protein is CASIFRDLF. In nucleotides, the CDR3 is TGTGCCTCCATTTTCCGTGATCTCTTC.

The V call is TRBV5-1, the J call TRBJ1-1; 7 nucleotides match TRBD1. The CDR3 loop spans 14 amino acids. Germline lookup yields CDR1 SGHRS and CDR2 YFSETQ. J was trimmed by 1 base and V by 4 bases; bases with no gene match: 4. Written as DNA, the CDR3 is TGCGCCAGCAGCCTACAGGGGCAGAACACTGAAGCTTTCTTT. Translated, it gives CASSLQGQNTEAFF.

The chain links TRBV6-6 to TRBJ2-7; 10 bases map to TRBD2. CDR3 length: 14 amino acids. After removal of 4 bases from V and 3 bases from J, the junction contained 3 bases not matched to a gene. Germline lookup yields CDR1 MNHNY and CDR2 SVGAGI (reference sequence). In DNA form, the CDR3 reads TGTGCCAGCAGTTCTCAGCGGGGGGGCTACGAGCAGTACTTC. Its protein product is CASSSQRGGYEQYF.

The V call is TRBV2, the J call TRBJ2-1; D remains unclear. The CDR3 runs to 13 residues. V lost 2 bases, J lost 7 bases, and 9 bases lay in between. Germline assignment: CDR1 SNHLY and CDR2 FYNNEI. The DNA of the CDR3 is TGTGCCAGCAGTGAATCTAACTTGAATGAGCAGTTCTTC. Translated: CASSESNLNEQFF.